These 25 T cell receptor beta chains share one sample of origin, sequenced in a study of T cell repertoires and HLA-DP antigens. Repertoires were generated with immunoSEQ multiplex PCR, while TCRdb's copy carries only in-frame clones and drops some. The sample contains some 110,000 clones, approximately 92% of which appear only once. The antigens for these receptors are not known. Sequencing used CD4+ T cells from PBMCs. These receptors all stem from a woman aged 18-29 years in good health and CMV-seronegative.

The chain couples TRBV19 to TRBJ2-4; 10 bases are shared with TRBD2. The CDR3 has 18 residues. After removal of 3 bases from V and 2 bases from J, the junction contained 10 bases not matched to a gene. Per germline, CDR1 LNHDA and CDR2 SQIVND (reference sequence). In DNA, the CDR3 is TGTGCCAGTAGTATCGGGTGGCTAGCGGGAGCATCCAAAAACATTCAGTACTTC. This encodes CASSIGWLAGASKNIQYF. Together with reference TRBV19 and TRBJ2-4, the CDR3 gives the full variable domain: DGGITQSPKYLFRKEGQNVTLSCEQNLNHDAMYWYRQDPGQGLRLIYYSQIVNDFQKGDIAEGYSVSREKKESFPLTVTSAQKNPTAFYLCASSIGWLAGASKNIQYFGAGTRLSVL.

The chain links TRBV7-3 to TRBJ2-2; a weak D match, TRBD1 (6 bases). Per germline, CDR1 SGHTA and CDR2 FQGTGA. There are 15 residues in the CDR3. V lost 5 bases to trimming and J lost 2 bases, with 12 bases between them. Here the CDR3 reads CASSPRGGNTGELFF. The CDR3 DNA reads TGTGCCAGCAGCCCACGAGGGGGTAACACCGGGGAGCTGTTTTTT.

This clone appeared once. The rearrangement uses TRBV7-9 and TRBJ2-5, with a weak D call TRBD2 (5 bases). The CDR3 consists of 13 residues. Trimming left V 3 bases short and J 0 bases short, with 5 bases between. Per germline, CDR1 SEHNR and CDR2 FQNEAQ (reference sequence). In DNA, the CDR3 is TGTGCCAGCAGCTTGCGGGACCAAGAGACCCAGTACTTC. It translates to CASSLRDQETQYF.

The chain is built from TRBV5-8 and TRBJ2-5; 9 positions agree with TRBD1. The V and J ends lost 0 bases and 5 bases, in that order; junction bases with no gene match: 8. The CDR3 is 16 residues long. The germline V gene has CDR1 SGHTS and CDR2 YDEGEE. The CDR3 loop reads CASSLVDRGTLETQYF. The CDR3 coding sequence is TGTGCCAGCAGCTTGGTAGACAGGGGGACCCTCGAGACCCAGTACTTC.

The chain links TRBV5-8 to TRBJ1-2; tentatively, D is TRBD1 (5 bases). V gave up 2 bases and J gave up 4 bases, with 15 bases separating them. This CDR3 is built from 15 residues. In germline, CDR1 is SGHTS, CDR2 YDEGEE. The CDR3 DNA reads TGTGCCAGCAGCTTAGGGGAGCTTCGGTCCTATGGCTACACCTTC. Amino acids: CASSLGELRSYGYTF.

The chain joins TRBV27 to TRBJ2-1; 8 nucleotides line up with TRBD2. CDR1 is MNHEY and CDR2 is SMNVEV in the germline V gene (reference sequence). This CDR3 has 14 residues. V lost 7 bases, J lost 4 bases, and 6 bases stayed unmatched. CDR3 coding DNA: TGTGCCAGCACCCGAGCGGGAGCGTACAATGAGCAGTTCTTC. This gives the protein CASTRAGAYNEQFF.

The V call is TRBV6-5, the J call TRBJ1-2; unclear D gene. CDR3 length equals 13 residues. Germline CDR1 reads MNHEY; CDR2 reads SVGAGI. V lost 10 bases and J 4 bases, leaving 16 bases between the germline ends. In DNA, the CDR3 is TGTGCCACCAAGGTGCTGGGTCCCTATGGCTACACCTTC. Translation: CATKVLGPYGYTF.

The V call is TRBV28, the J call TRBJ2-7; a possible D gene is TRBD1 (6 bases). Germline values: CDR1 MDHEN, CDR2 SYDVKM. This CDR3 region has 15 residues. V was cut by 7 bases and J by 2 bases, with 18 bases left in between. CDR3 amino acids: CASTPSGRGTYEQYF. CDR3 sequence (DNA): TGTGCCAGCACTCCATCAGGCAGGGGTACCTACGAGCAGTACTTC.

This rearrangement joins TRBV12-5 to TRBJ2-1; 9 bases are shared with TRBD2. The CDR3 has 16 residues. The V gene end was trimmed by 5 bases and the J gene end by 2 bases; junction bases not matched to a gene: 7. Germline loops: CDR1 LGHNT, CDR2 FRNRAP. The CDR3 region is CASGPPGTSTYNEQFF. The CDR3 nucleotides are TGTGCTAGTGGTCCTCCCGGGACTAGCACCTACAATGAGCAGTTCTTC.

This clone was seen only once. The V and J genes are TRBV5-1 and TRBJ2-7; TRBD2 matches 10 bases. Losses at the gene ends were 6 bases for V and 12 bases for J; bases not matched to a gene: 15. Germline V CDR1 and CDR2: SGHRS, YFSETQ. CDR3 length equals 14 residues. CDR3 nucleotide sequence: TGCGCCAGCATGTCGGGATTGACTAGCGGGCCGTGGTACTTC. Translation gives CASMSGLTSGPWYF.

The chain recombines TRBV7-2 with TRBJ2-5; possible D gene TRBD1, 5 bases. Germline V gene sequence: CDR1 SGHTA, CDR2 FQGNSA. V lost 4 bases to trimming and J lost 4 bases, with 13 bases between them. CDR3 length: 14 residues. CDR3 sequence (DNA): TGTGCCAGCAGCTCCCCGACAGCCATAGAGACCCAGTACTTC. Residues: CASSSPTAIETQYF.

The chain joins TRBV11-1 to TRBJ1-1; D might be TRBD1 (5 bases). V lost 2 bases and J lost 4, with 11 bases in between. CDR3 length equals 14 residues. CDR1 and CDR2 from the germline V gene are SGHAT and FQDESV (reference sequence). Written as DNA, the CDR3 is TGTGCCAGCAGCTTAAAGGGGAGGGGCACTGAAGCTTTCTTT. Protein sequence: CASSLKGRGTEAFF. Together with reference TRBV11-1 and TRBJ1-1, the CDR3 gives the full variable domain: EAEVAQSPRYKITEKSQAVAFWCDPISGHATLYWYRQILGQGPELLVQFQDESVVDDSQLPKDRFSAERLKGVDSTLKIQPAELGDSAMYLCASSLKGRGTEAFFGQGTRLTVV.

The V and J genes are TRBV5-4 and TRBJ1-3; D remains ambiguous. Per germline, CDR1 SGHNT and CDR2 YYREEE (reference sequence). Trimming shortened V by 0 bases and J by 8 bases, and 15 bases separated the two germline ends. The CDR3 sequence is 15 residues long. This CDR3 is CASSLGGRMVDTIYF. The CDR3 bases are TGTGCCAGCAGCTTGGGCGGACGGATGGTAGACACCATATATTTT.

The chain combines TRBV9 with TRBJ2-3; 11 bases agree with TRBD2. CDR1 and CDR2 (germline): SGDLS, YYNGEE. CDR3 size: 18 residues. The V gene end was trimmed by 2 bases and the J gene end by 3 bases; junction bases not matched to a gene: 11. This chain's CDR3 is CASSVLAGGSFRTDTQYF. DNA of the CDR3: TGTGCCAGCAGCGTCCTAGCGGGGGGCTCCTTTAGGACAGATACGCAGTATTTT.

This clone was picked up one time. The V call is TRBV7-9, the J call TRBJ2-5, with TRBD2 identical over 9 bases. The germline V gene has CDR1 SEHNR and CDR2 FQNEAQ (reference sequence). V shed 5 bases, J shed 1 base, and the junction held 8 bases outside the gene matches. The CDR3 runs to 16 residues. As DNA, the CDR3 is TGTGCCAGCAGCCAGCGGGGGGACAACATCCAAGAGACCCAGTACTTC. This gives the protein CASSQRGDNIQETQYF. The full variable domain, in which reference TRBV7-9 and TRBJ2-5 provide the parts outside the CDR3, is DTGVSQNPRHKITKRGQNVTFRCDPISEHNRLYWYRQTLGQGPEFLTYFQNEAQLEKSRLLSDRFSAERPKGSFSTLEIQRTEQGDSAMYLCASSQRGDNIQETQYFGPGTRLLVL.

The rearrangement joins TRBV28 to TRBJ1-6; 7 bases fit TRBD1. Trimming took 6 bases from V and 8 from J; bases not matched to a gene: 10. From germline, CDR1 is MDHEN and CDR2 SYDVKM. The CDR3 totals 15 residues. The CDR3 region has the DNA TGTGCCAGCAGCCAAAGGGACAGTCGGTATTCACCCCTCCACTTT. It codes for CASSQRDSRYSPLHF.

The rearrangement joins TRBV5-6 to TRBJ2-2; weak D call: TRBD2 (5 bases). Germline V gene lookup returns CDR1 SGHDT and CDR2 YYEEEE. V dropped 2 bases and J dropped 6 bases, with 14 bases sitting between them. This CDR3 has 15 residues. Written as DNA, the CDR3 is TGTGCCAGCAGCTTCTCCCATTGGGGAGCCGGGGAGCTGTTTTTT. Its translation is CASSFSHWGAGELFF.

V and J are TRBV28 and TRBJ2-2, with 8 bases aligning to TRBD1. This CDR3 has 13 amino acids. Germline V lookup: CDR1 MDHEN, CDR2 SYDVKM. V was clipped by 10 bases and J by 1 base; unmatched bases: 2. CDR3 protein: CAIGTGNTGELFF. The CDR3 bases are TGTGCCATCGGGACAGGGAACACCGGGGAGCTGTTTTTT.

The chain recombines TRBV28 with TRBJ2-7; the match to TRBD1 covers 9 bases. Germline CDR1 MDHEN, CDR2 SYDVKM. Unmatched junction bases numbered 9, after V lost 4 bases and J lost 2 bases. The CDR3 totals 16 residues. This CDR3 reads CASSSFGTGYPYEQYF. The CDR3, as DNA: TGTGCCAGCAGTTCCTTCGGGACAGGGTACCCCTACGAGCAGTACTTC.

CDR3 amino acids: CASSRTGENTEAFF. In DNA form, the CDR3 reads TGCGCCAGCAGCAGAACAGGAGAGAACACTGAAGCTTTCTTT. The chain uses TRBV5-1 and TRBJ1-1, with a possible D match to TRBD1 (5 bases). Trimming removed 4 bases at V and 1 base at J, with 11 bases between. This CDR3 is built from 14 residues. Looked up from germline, CDR1 is SGHRS and CDR2 is YFSETQ.

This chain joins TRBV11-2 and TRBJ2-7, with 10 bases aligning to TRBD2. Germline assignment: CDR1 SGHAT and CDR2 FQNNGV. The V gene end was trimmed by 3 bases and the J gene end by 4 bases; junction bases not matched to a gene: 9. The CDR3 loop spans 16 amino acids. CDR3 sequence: CASSFKLAGNYYEQYF. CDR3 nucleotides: TGTGCCAGCAGCTTCAAACTAGCGGGAAATTATTACGAGCAGTACTTC. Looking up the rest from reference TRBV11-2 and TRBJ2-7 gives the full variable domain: EAGVAQSPRYKIIEKRQSVAFWCNPISGHATLYWYQQILGQGPKLLIQFQNNGVVDDSQLPKDRFSAERLKGVDSTLKIQPAKLEDSAVYLCASSFKLAGNYYEQYFGPGTRLTVT.

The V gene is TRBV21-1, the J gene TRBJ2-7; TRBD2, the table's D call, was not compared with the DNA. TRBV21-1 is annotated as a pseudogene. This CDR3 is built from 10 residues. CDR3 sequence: CASPPYEQYF. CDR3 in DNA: TGTGCCAGCCCTCCCTACGAGCAGTACTTC.

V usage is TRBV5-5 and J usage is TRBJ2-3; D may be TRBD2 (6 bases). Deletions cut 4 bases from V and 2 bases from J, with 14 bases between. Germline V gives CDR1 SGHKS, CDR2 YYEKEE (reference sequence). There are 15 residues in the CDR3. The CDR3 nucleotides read TGTGCCAGCAGCGGGGCTAGCGAGGTCACAGATACGCAGTATTTT. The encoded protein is CASSGASEVTDTQYF.

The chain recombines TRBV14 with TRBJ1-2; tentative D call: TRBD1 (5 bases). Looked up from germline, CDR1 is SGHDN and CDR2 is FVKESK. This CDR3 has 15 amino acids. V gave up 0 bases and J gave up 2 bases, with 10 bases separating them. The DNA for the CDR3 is TGTGCCAGCAGCCAAGAGACAGTGGGGAACTATGGCTACACCTTC. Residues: CASSQETVGNYGYTF.

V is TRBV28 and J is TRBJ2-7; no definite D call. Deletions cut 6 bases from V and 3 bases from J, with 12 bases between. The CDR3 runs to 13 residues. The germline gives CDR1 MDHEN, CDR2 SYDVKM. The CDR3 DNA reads TGTGCCAGCAGAGCCTCCGGACGCTACGAGCAGTACTTC. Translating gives CASRASGRYEQYF.